The sequence of this T cell receptor (beta chain) was determined in a study of Ad26.COV2.S vaccination and SARS-CoV-2 variants. At the level of the study: Ad26.COV2.S given intramuscularly, once or twice 56 days apart.

Treatment of the sample: roughly 19 received Ad26.COV2.S at low or high dose, single or two shots; about five received placebo; per-sample allocation not given. Samples analyzed were those drawn on day 63 after the first vaccine or placebo injection. The sample came from a Boston adult aged 18-55 years. The table came from immunoSEQ multiplex PCR; TCRdb's copy has only in-frame clones and leaves some out. The data show about 680,000 clones, with about 89% seen just once and around 1.4% held by the top ten. The CDR3 covers 14 residues. CDR1 and CDR2 from the germline V gene are SGHRS and YFSETQ. V lost 4 bases and J lost 7, with 15 bases in between.

Sequencing used peripheral blood, obtained in a trial of Ad26.COV2.S vaccine versus placebo. The chain carries TRBV5-1 and TRBJ1-3; D remains ambiguous. The TCR sequence derives from a person aged 18 to 59 who received the Ad26.COV2.S COVID-19 vaccine or a placebo. CDR3 nucleotides: TGCGCCAGCAGCCCGCGCCCCAAAGGGAACACCATATATTTT. Amino acids: CASSPRPKGNTIYF.